Shown below are 10 T cell receptor beta chains from a single sample sequenced in a study of blood T cell repertoires in COVID-19. Measured with immunoSEQ multiplex PCR; TCRdb has only the in-frame clones, and not every one. The data hold around 110,000 clones, with 70% to 85% observed a single time. Sequencing used peripheral blood. The receptor set was obtained from a woman in her 70s with acute or convalescent COVID-19.

The chain joins TRBV5-8 to TRBJ1-3; D gene ambiguous. The V gene lost 10 bases and the J gene lost 2 bases, with 19 bases spanning the gap. Looked up from germline, CDR1 is SGHTS and CDR2 is YDEGEE. The CDR3 extends over 15 amino acids. CDR3 sequence reads: CAPSRRLLTGNTIYF. CDR3 bases: TGTGCCCCGTCACGTCGGTTATTAACTGGAAACACCATATATTTT. The full variable domain, its missing parts supplied by reference TRBV5-8 and TRBJ1-3, is EAGVTQSPTHLIKTRGQQATLRCSPISGHTSVYWYQQALGLGLQFLLWYDEGEERNRGNFPPRFSGRQFPNYSSELNVNALELEDSALYLCAPSRRLLTGNTIYFGEGSWLTVV.

J is TRBJ2-6 and V is TRBV6-1; no firm D call. V was cut by 5 bases and J by 1 base, with 12 bases left in between. This CDR3 is built from 16 residues. Germline CDR1 reads MNHNS; CDR2 reads SASEGT. CDR3 in amino acids: CASSKGPSSGANVLTF. The CDR3 DNA follows: TGTGCCAGCAGTAAAGGGCCCTCGTCTGGGGCCAACGTCCTGACTTTC.

This clone has more than one count but fewer than ten. The rearrangement links TRBV30 to TRBJ2-7; 8 nucleotides agree with TRBD1. With 2 bases clipped from V and 3 bases from J, the junction kept 3 bases outside the gene matches. Per germline, CDR1 GTSNPN and CDR2 SVGIG (reference sequence). CDR3 length: 13 residues. The CDR3 spells CAWSLQGGYEQYV. CDR3 DNA: TGTGCCTGGAGTCTACAGGGGGGCTACGAGCAGTACGTC.

Only one count was recorded for this clone. This sequence joins TRBV5-1 and TRBJ2-7; D call uncertain. Trimming shortened V by 0 bases and J by 4 bases, and 11 bases separated the two germline ends. The CDR3 is 14 amino acids. Germline V CDR1 and CDR2: SGHRS, YFSETQ. The CDR3 nucleotides are TGCGCCAGCAGCTTGGACCGGTACGTGTACGAGCAGTACTTC. It specifies CASSLDRYVYEQYF.

CDR3 in DNA: TGCGCCAGCAGCTTGGTATCAGTTAATGAAAAACTGTTTTTT. Protein sequence: CASSLVSVNEKLFF. The chain has TRBV5-1 and TRBJ1-4; D is unclear. This CDR3 has 14 residues. Trimming removed 0 bases at V and 4 bases at J, with 7 bases between. CDR1 SGHRS and CDR2 YFSETQ come from the germline V gene.

The chain combines TRBV5-5 with TRBJ1-1; D possibly corresponds to TRBD1 (5 bases). CDR1 is SGHKS and CDR2 is YYEKEE in the germline V gene (reference sequence). This CDR3 comprises 15 residues. V gave up 3 bases and J gave up 1 base, with 13 bases separating them. DNA for the CDR3: TGTGCCAGCAGCTCCCAGGGTAACTCGAACACTGAAGCTTTCTTT. This codes for CASSSQGNSNTEAFF.

The chain joins TRBV9 to TRBJ1-1, with no clear D. In germline, CDR1 is SGDLS, CDR2 YYNGEE. The CDR3 is 14 residues long. V lost 0 bases, J lost 1 base, and 7 bases lay in between. CDR3 in amino acids: CASSVDIRNTEAFF. CDR3 DNA sequence: TGTGCCAGCAGCGTAGATATCAGGAACACTGAAGCTTTCTTT.

This chain uses TRBV15 with TRBJ2-7; no clear D gene. Per germline, CDR1 LNHNV and CDR2 YYDKDF (reference sequence). With 4 bases removed from V and 1 base from J, the gap between germline ends came to 8 bases. The CDR3 has 13 residues. CDR3 nucleotide sequence: TGTGCCACCAGCATAACTTCGTCCTACGAGCAGTACTTC. Its protein is CATSITSSYEQYF.

In DNA form, the CDR3 reads TGTGCCAGCAGTTTAACCGGGACAGGGATTTATGGCTACACCTTC. Translating it yields CASSLTGTGIYGYTF. The rearrangement links TRBV6-2 or TRBV6-3 to TRBJ1-2; 9 bases map to TRBD1. The germline CDR1 and CDR2 sequences are MNHEY and SVGEGT. CDR3 length: 15 amino acids. V gave up 4 bases and J gave up 5 bases; unmatched junction bases: 8.

This rearrangement joins TRBV5-1 to TRBJ2-7, with TRBD1 as a possible D gene (5 bases). Trimming took 4 bases from V and 4 from J, leaving 15 bases between them. CDR1 is SGHRS, CDR2 YFSETQ, per germline. The length of the CDR3 is 14 residues. CDR3 DNA: TGCGCCAGCAGCCCCCTGGACAAATTATACGAGCAGTACTTC. Protein: CASSPLDKLYEQYF.